These T cell receptor beta chains were read from a single sample in a study of T cell responses to AZD1222 COVID-19 vaccine. Repertoires were generated with immunoSEQ multiplex PCR, while TCRdb's copy carries only in-frame clones and drops some. This sample has approximately 120,000 clones, with 88% found just once. The material sequenced was peripheral blood, taken on day 0 of MenACWY control vaccination. The receptors were sampled from an adult in good health. Each CDR3 is given with its conserved first and last residue. The D gene is left open where the match is weak. Some rows mark clone size as missing; the rest say once, few, many or name a class of expanded clone.

>TRBV7-3|TRBJ2-5|-|-
TGTGCCAGCAGCTTATTCGGGGAAGAGACCCAGTACTTC
CASSLFGEETQYF
>TRBV5-1|TRBJ2-7|-|TRBD1
TGCGCCAGCCGGGACAGCTCCTACGAGCAGTACTTC
CASRDSSYEQYF
>TRBV7-7|TRBJ2-5|-|TRBD1
TGTGCCAGCAGCTTGAGATCCGGGACAGGGTACCAAGAGACCCAGTACTTC
CASSLRSGTGYQETQYF
>TRBV6-2/TRBV6-3|TRBJ2-3|-|-
TGTGCCAGCAGTTACCCACGGGGAGCCAGCACAGATACGCAGTATTTT
CASSYPRGASTDTQYF
>TRBV5-5|TRBJ2-7|once|TRBD2
TGTGCCAGCAGCCCTAGCGGGAGACTCGACGAGCAGTACTTC
CASSPSGRLDEQYF
>TRBV25-1|TRBJ1-2|-|-
TGTGCCAGCAGTGAGGGCACTCGCTATGGCTACACCTTC
CASSEGTRYGYTF
>TRBV5-6|TRBJ1-1|-|-
TGTGCCAGCAGCAGGACACTAGGTAAGGGCACTGAAGCTTTCTTT
CASSRTLGKGTEAFF
>TRBV19|TRBJ1-1|-|-
TGTGCCAGTAGTCGGGCTTACACTGAAGCTTTCTTT
CASSRAYTEAFF
>TRBV6-5|TRBJ1-2|-|-
TGTGCCAGCAGTTACGGTGGGGAGTATGGCTACACCTTC
CASSYGGEYGYTF
>TRBV28|TRBJ1-1|-|-
TGTGCCAGCAGCGTTTATGGGGGACACACTGAAGCTTTCTTT
CASSVYGGHTEAFF
>TRBV24-1|TRBJ2-5|-|-
TGTGCCACCAGTGACAGGGCTACCCAAGAGACCCAGTACTTC
CATSDRATQETQYF
>TRBV6-5|TRBJ2-7|-|-
TGTGCCAGCAGTTACGGTAGGGGGGGCTACGAGCAGTACTTC
CASSYGRGGYEQYF
>TRBV28|TRBJ1-6|-|TRBD1
TGTGCCAGCAGTTCCCGGGACAGCTCCTATAATTCACCCCTCCACTTT
CASSSRDSSYNSPLHF
>TRBV18|TRBJ2-3|-|-
TGTGCCAGCTCGCCGGGCGGCGGATACACAGATACGCAGTATTTT
CASSPGGGYTDTQYF
>TRBV9|TRBJ1-4|once|-
TGTGCCAGCAGCGTTGAGCCACAGGGAACTAATGAAAAACTGTTTTTT
CASSVEPQGTNEKLFF
>TRBV4-1|TRBJ1-1|once|-
TGCGCCAGCAGCACGGTTGGGGACCTGAACACTGAAGCTTTCTTT
CASSTVGDLNTEAFF
>TRBV5-6|TRBJ1-6|-|-
TGTGCCAGCAGCTTTGATGAAGAGCTGTCACCCCTCCACTTT
CASSFDEELSPLHF
>TRBV7-3|TRBJ1-6|-|-
TGTGCCAGCAGCTTAGCGAGTAATTCACCCCTCCACTTT
CASSLASNSPLHF
>TRBV6-2/TRBV6-3|TRBJ2-7|-|-
TGTGCCAGCAGTTACTGGGGAGCCTACGAGCAGTACTTC
CASSYWGAYEQYF
>TRBV6-2/TRBV6-3|TRBJ2-7|-|TRBD2
TGTGCCAGCAGCTCTAGCGGGAGCATCTACGAGCAGTACTTC
CASSSSGSIYEQYF
>TRBV6-5|TRBJ2-1|-|TRBD2
TGTGCCAGCAGTTACAAGACTAGCGGGCCCTACAATGAGCAGTTCTTC
CASSYKTSGPYNEQFF
>TRBV18|TRBJ1-1|once|-
TGTGCCAGCTCACCCTCCCAGGGAAGCACTGAAGCTTTCTTT
CASSPSQGSTEAFF
>TRBV9|TRBJ1-1|-|TRBD1
TGTGCCAGCAGCGATGGGGACAGGGAGGGCACTGAAGCTTTCTTT
CASSDGDREGTEAFF
>TRBV2|TRBJ1-5|once|-
TGTGCCAGCAGTGAACGGGGCAATCAGCCCCAGCATTTT
CASSERGNQPQHF
>TRBV5-6|TRBJ2-3|-|-
TGTGCCAGCAGCTTTGGTGGGAGCGGAGATACGCAGTATTTT
CASSFGGSGDTQYF
>TRBV19|TRBJ1-1|-|-
TGTGCCAGTGGTGAGGGTCCGAGCACTGAAGCTTTCTTT
CASGEGPSTEAFF
>TRBV3-1/TRBV3-2|TRBJ1-2|-|-
TGTGCCAGCAGCCAAATGAATCAGGGCGGTTATGGCTACACCTTC
CASSQMNQGGYGYTF
>TRBV7-9|TRBJ1-2|-|-
TGTGCCAGCAGCTTAGCACAAATTAACTATGGCTACACCTTC
CASSLAQINYGYTF
>TRBV28|TRBJ2-3|once|TRBD2
TGTGCCAGCAGTTTATCCCTAGCGGAGGCGAGAGATACGCAGTATTTT
CASSLSLAEARDTQYF
>TRBV4-1|TRBJ2-5|once|TRBD2
TGCGCCAGCAGCCACTGGGGACTAGCGGGAGTTTCCCAAGTGACCCAGTACTTC
CASSHWGLAGVSQVTQYF
>TRBV7-8|TRBJ2-2|few|TRBD1
TGTGCCAGCGGCAACAGGGGGCTCACCGGGGAGCTGTTTTTT
CASGNRGLTGELFF
>TRBV7-9|TRBJ2-2|-|-
TGTGCCAGCAGCTTTAACCAGGGGAACACCGGGGAGCTGTTTTTT
CASSFNQGNTGELFF
>TRBV27|TRBJ1-2|-|-
TGTGCCAGCAGTTTTCAGGGACGCTATGGCTACACCTTC
CASSFQGRYGYTF
>TRBV11-2|TRBJ2-1|-|-
TGTGCCAGCAGCTTAAGTTATAGCGGCCCCCACCACCGAAACAATGAGCAGTTCTTC
CASSLSYSGPHHRNNEQFF
>TRBV6-2/TRBV6-3|TRBJ2-5|-|-
TGTGCCAGCAGTTATGGGCGGGCGGGCCAGTACTTC
CASSYGRAGQYF
>TRBV6-5|TRBJ1-5|-|-
TGTGCCAGCACCTTGGATGGTGGGGGCAATCAGCCCCAGCATTTT
CASTLDGGGNQPQHF
>TRBV7-2|TRBJ1-1|-|TRBD1
TGTGCCAGCAGCGAACCGGGACAGGGGCACACTGAAGCTTTCTTT
CASSEPGQGHTEAFF
>TRBV5-4|TRBJ1-3|-|-
TGTGCCAGCAGCTTGGTGACAGGCGGAAACACCATATATTTT
CASSLVTGGNTIYF
>TRBV18|TRBJ1-1|-|TRBD1
TGTGCCAGCTCACCGACAGGGCATGAAGGCACTGAAGCTTTCTTT
CASSPTGHEGTEAFF
>TRBV30|TRBJ1-2|-|-
TGTGCCTGGAGGAAGGGTGGCTACACCTTC
CAWRKGGYTF
>TRBV6-2/TRBV6-3|TRBJ2-3|-|-
TGTGCCAGCAGTATCGGGAGAGTCACAGATACGCAGTATTTT
CASSIGRVTDTQYF
>TRBV7-2|TRBJ1-6|-|-
TGTGCCAGCAGCTCGAGGGGGAATTCACCCCTCCACTTT
CASSSRGNSPLHF